The rows below give T cell receptor beta chains drawn from one sample of a study of cytotoxic CD8 clonotypes in ibrutinib-treated CLL. Clones were read by immunoSEQ multiplex PCR, and TCRdb kept only the in-frame ones, dropping some. The data show 100,000 to 150,000 clones, 70% to 90% seen once. The sample here was PBMCs, taken after 24 months of ibrutinib treatment. These receptors were collected from a human donor with chronic lymphocytic leukemia. The CDR3 runs from the conserved cysteine through the conserved F or W. The D gene is left open where the match is weak.

v_call d_call cdr3_aa
TRBV27 NA CASSLFGRSGDTQYF
TRBV28 TRBD2 CASSSLAATSGVSSYEQYF
TRBV7-3 TRBD2 CASSLRSGGEGYEQYF
TRBV9 NA CASSVEGNTGELFF
TRBV5-1 NA CASSLGRNEQFF
TRBV7-3 TRBD2 CASSFKPSAGGHNEQFF
TRBV10-3 TRBD2 CAIKGTSGTPSTDTQYF
TRBV4-2 NA CASSQGPEGYTF
TRBV2 TRBD1 CASRTQGFSSGNTIYF
TRBV4-3 NA CASSQAPGGIDQPQHF
TRBV28 TRBD1 CASSWGRDRLSNQPQHF
TRBV11-1 NA CASSPQVTAYEQYF
TRBV11-2 NA CASSPLDGGGIHGYTF
TRBV9 NA CASSEGTGNTIYF
TRBV5-5 NA CASSLEYQPQHF
TRBV27 NA CARPYGPVPQETQYF
TRBV2 NA CASSERRTGNTIYF
TRBV5-1 NA CASSLVLARAPYEQYF
TRBV18 TRBD1 CASSPLRGQGNTIYF
TRBV9 NA CAIADPVDQTGELFF
TRBV19 NA CASSIISGRGPYQPQHF
TRBV15 TRBD1 CATSRDRGARAFF
TRBV19 NA CAILGGDEQYF
TRBV7-2 NA CASSLKQGFNQPQHF
TRBV7-6 NA CASSREGGRGYTF
TRBV9 NA CASSVAAGIGYEQFF
TRBV7-9 NA CASSSQRDTQYF
TRBV7-2 TRBD1 CASIPDRGLRTGELFF
TRBV9 NA CASSAQTRTRTNEQFF
TRBV6-1 NA CASSRAQGNTEAFF
TRBV27 NA CASSREVKGYGYTF
TRBV23-1 TRBD1 CASSQTGRGRDEQYF
TRBV4-2 NA CASSRHGNNEQFF
TRBV28 NA CALRGSTDTQYF
TRBV28 NA CASSLFQRPQHF
TRBV5-1 TRBD1 CATGGTGDLSTGELFF
TRBV28 TRBD2 CAIREVASGKNEQFF
TRBV15 TRBD2 CATRGGGSGSRGNEQFF
TRBV5-1 NA CASSSDPAGTYNPYNSPLHF
TRBV20-1 NA CSVSWGGEQYF
TRBV11-2 TRBD1 CASSRETGTGNTIYF
TRBV7-2 NA CASSLDRAGYEQYF
TRBV27 TRBD1 CASSPWDRNYGYTF
TRBV28 NA CASSMTANYGYTF
TRBV9 TRBD2 CASSVNSGAQETQYF
TRBV4-1 NA CASRTQGIGTGELFF
TRBV7-9 NA CASSPLGSYYGYTF
TRBV11-3 NA CASSLEDTYGYTF
TRBV28 NA CASSALLSTDTQYF
TRBV29-1 NA CSAGSTVGYTF
TRBV5-4 NA CASSLVGASTDTQYF
TRBV7-6 NA CASSLAQGSGEQYF
TRBV15 TRBD2 CATSRERGGREQFF